This TCR beta chain was identified in a study of T cell repertoires in cytomegalovirus infection. The study, taken as a whole, reports: The response measured ex vivo was dominated by TCR beta clonotypes (HLA-C-restricted and CMV-specific).

Germline CDR1 reads LGHNT; CDR2 reads FRNRAP. CDR3 length equals 12 residues. Trimming removed 4 bases from V and 1 base from J, with 4 bases in between. TCRdb processed the reads anew with MiXCR; each CDR3 protein has one entry. The sample has roughly 80,000 distinct CDR3 sequences; roughly 39% are singletons. Notes on this clonotype: No antigen is known for it.

Material: CD8+ T cells from cultured PBMCs, obtained from culture after CMV antigen stimulation. This rearrangement joins TRBV12-5 to TRBJ1-1, with D hard to call. This clonotype originated in a human donor in good health (CMV status not recorded). Some clones in this sample may be carry-over from other donors' samples. The CDR3: CASGSGNTEAFF. For the CDR3, the DNA is TGTGCTAGTGGTTCTGGGAACACTGAAGCTTTCTTT.